The next 28 T cell receptor beta chains were all read from a single sample in a study of shared clonotypes between healthy human individuals. Only in-frame clones appear in the TCRdb table, and some are missing; sequencing was by immunoSEQ multiplex PCR. This repertoire shows some 2.1 million clones, 85% to 95% found once; its top ten account for 1.1%. CD45RO-negative cells were positively selected for CCR7, leaving out terminally differentiated effector memory CD45RA+ cells. The material sequenced was naive CD8+ T cells sorted from blood. These receptor sequences come from a man aged 18-30 years in good health.

The chain employs TRBV11-2 and TRBJ1-1; D is uncertain. Trimming removed 4 bases from V and 3 bases from J, with 9 bases in between. Germline CDR1 SGHAT, CDR2 FQNNGV. CDR3 length: 13 amino acids. In DNA form, the CDR3 reads TGTGCCAGCAGCTACGGACGGGACACTGAAGCTTTCTTT. Translated: CASSYGRDTEAFF.

This clone came up once. J is TRBJ2-1 and V is TRBV7-2; D possibly corresponds to TRBD2 (7 bases). CDR3 size: 16 residues. Germline-derived CDR1 and CDR2 are SGHTA and FQGNSA. V shed 0 bases and J shed 5 bases, with 14 bases lying between them. The CDR3 here is CASSLAPRGRDNEQFF. The CDR3 DNA is TGTGCCAGCAGCTTAGCTCCAAGGGGGAGGGACAATGAGCAGTTCTTC. The variable domain in full, with the rest retrieved from reference TRBV7-2 and TRBJ2-1, is GAGVSQSPSNKVTEKGKDVELRCDPISGHTALYWYRQSLGQGLEFLIYFQGNSAPDKSGLPSDRFSAERTGGSVSTLTIQRTQQEDSAVYLCASSLAPRGRDNEQFFGPGTRLTVL.

As concerns this clone: Other DNA sequences in this sample translate to the same CDR3. This chain's CDR3 is CASSIGSGRTDTQYF. In DNA form, the CDR3 reads TGTGCCAGTAGTATCGGTAGCGGGAGAACAGATACGCAGTATTTT. The chain links TRBV19 to TRBJ2-3; 9 bases map to TRBD2. This CDR3 spans 15 amino acids. The V gene end was trimmed by 3 bases and the J gene end by 3 bases; junction bases not matched to a gene: 4. Germline CDR1 reads LNHDA; CDR2 reads SQIVND (reference sequence).

V and J are TRBV28 and TRBJ2-3, with no clear D. Germline lookup yields CDR1 MDHEN and CDR2 SYDVKM. Trimming took off 3 bases at V and 2 bases at J, with 6 bases between the two ends. This CDR3 has 13 residues. The CDR3 is CASSFGVTDTQYF. In nucleotides, the CDR3 is TGTGCCAGCAGTTTTGGGGTCACAGATACGCAGTATTTT.

The chain has TRBV13 and TRBJ1-6, with 11 positions matching TRBD1. Germline lookup yields CDR1 PRHDT and CDR2 FYEKMQ (reference sequence). The CDR3 consists of 16 residues. V lost 5 bases and J lost 9; bases outside the gene matches: 9. For the CDR3, the DNA is TGTGCCAGCAGCCGCGCCGGACAGGGGGCGCTTTCACCCCTCCACTTT. Translation gives CASSRAGQGALSPLHF.

The gene calls are TRBV5-1 and TRBJ2-1, with 12 bases fitting TRBD2. The CDR3 contains 17 residues. The germline gives CDR1 SGHRS, CDR2 YFSETQ. Trimming cost V 4 bases and J 10 bases; bases outside gene matches: 15. CDR3 nucleotides: TGCGCCAGCAGCGACAGCCCGGGACTAGCGGGCCCCATAGAGCAGTTCTTC. Encoded protein: CASSDSPGLAGPIEQFF.

This chain connects TRBV18 to TRBJ2-7; maybe TRBD1 (5 bases). The CDR3 loop spans 14 amino acids. Germline V gene lookup returns CDR1 KGHSH and CDR2 LQKENI. Trimming took 3 bases from V and 2 from J, leaving 11 bases between them. CDR3 protein: CASSPQQDTYEQYF. As DNA, the CDR3 is TGTGCCAGCTCACCTCAACAGGATACCTACGAGCAGTACTTC.

This clone was seen once. The V and J genes are TRBV27 and TRBJ1-2; perhaps TRBD1 as D (5 bases). This CDR3 has 14 amino acids. Germline-derived CDR1 and CDR2 are MNHEY and SMNVEV (reference sequence). V was trimmed by 2 bases and J by 2 bases, leaving 9 bases between them. CDR3 protein: CASSLDSGNYGYTF. Here the CDR3 DNA reads TGTGCCAGCAGTTTAGACAGCGGGAACTATGGCTACACCTTC.

V and J are TRBV11-2 and TRBJ2-4, with D uncertain. The CDR3 consists of 13 residues. V lost 1 base, J lost 6 bases, and 7 bases lay in between. Per germline, CDR1 SGHAT and CDR2 FQNNGV. For the CDR3, the DNA is TGTGCCAGCAGCTTAGTGCTGGGAAACATTCAGTACTTC. Protein sequence: CASSLVLGNIQYF.

This chain links TRBV5-6 with TRBJ2-7; 8 positions agree with TRBD2. Germline assignment: CDR1 SGHDT and CDR2 YYEEEE. This CDR3 comprises 15 residues. V was pared by 4 bases and J by 6 bases, with 12 bases of the junction left unmatched. The CDR3 DNA reads TGTGCCAGCAGCCCCAAGCGGGAGAGGGCTCTCGAGCAGTACTTC. This sequence encodes CASSPKRERALEQYF.

V usage is TRBV27 and J usage is TRBJ2-1; TRBD1 might be the D (5 bases). From germline, CDR1 is MNHEY and CDR2 SMNVEV (reference sequence). This CDR3 has 14 residues. Trimming shortened V by 5 bases and J by 8 bases, and 16 bases separated the two germline ends. In nucleotides, the CDR3 is TGTGCCAGCAGTCCCTCAGGGCTAGGCTATGAGCAGTTCTTC. Translated, it gives CASSPSGLGYEQFF.

J is TRBJ2-1 and V is TRBV29-1, with 7 bases lining up with TRBD1. The J segment lost 5 bases and the V segment lost 4 bases, leaving 11 bases of the junction unmatched. Germline V lookup: CDR1 SQVTM, CDR2 ANQGSEA. The CDR3 spans 15 residues. The CDR3 region has the DNA TGCAGCGTTGCGACGACAGGGATTTCTGACAATGAGCAGTTCTTC. It codes for CSVATTGISDNEQFF.

The rearrangement links TRBV28 to TRBJ1-1, with a possible D match to TRBD1 (6 bases). The germline V gene encodes CDR1 MDHEN and CDR2 SYDVKM. This CDR3 has 18 residues. Deletions cut 2 bases from V and 1 base from J, with 20 bases between. The CDR3 spells CASSLPEKVGARNTEAFF. In DNA, the CDR3 is TGTGCCAGCAGTTTACCGGAAAAGGTGGGGGCTAGGAACACTGAAGCTTTCTTT.

Concerning this clone: The sample holds other DNA sequences that translate to the same CDR3. This chain uses TRBV27 with TRBJ2-5; 7 bases match TRBD2. The CDR3 totals 14 residues. Germline values: CDR1 MNHEY, CDR2 SMNVEV (reference sequence). J gave up 3 bases and V 3 bases, and 4 bases lay outside the gene matches. This chain's CDR3 is CASSLWAGEETQYF. The CDR3 coding sequence is TGTGCCAGCAGTTTGTGGGCGGGAGAAGAGACCCAGTACTTC.

The chain links TRBV9 to TRBJ2-3; no firm D call. The germline V gene has CDR1 SGDLS and CDR2 YYNGEE. V dropped 0 bases and J dropped 6 bases, with 8 bases sitting between them. There are 13 residues in the CDR3. CDR3 nucleotides: TGTGCCAGCAGCGTAGGAACCTGGGATACGCAGTATTTT. It codes for CASSVGTWDTQYF.

The chain carries TRBV27 and TRBJ2-5, with 10 positions matching TRBD2. The germline V gene has CDR1 MNHEY and CDR2 SMNVEV (reference sequence). With 4 bases clipped from V and 3 bases from J, the junction kept 11 bases outside the gene matches. This CDR3 contains 17 residues. CDR3 in amino acids: CASSSAGLAVPEETQYF. Written as DNA, the CDR3 is TGTGCCAGCAGTTCAGCCGGACTAGCGGTACCGGAAGAGACCCAGTACTTC.

This sequence joins TRBV19 and TRBJ2-1; 10 bases map to TRBD2. CDR1 and CDR2 (germline): LNHDA, SQIVND (reference sequence). The CDR3 extends over 15 amino acids. Trimming cost V 2 bases and J 6 bases; bases outside gene matches: 4. As DNA, the CDR3 is TGTGCCAGTAGTATACAGCTAGCGGGAGCCAATGAGCAGTTCTTC. As protein: CASSIQLAGANEQFF.

The chain recombines TRBV30 with TRBJ2-1, with TRBD2 matching over 7 bases. Germline lookup yields CDR1 GTSNPN and CDR2 SVGIG (reference sequence). V was pared by 4 bases and J by 2 bases, with 8 bases of the junction left unmatched. The CDR3 sequence is 15 residues long. CDR3 protein: CAWTSTSATYNEQFF. CDR3 bases: TGTGCCTGGACCTCAACTAGCGCCACCTACAATGAGCAGTTCTTC. The complete variable domain, with remaining parts taken from reference TRBV30 and TRBJ2-1, reads SQTIHQWPATLVQPVGSPLSLECTVEGTSNPNLYWYRQAAGRGLQLLFYSVGIGQISSEVPQNLSASRPQDRQFILSSKKLLLSDSGFYLCAWTSTSATYNEQFFGPGTRLTVL.

The chain couples TRBV9 to TRBJ1-4; TRBD1 might be the D (5 bases). This CDR3 spans 16 amino acids. Trimming took 0 bases from V and 8 from J, leaving 17 bases between them. Germline V gene lookup returns CDR1 SGDLS and CDR2 YYNGEE. The CDR3 coding sequence is TGTGCCAGCAGCGTAGCGGTCGGAGGGGATCAGGAAAAACTGTTTTTT. Translating it yields CASSVAVGGDQEKLFF.

This chain links TRBV4-3 with TRBJ2-7, with D possibly being TRBD1 (5 bases). Germline-derived CDR1 and CDR2 are LGHNA and YSLEER. CDR3 size: 14 residues. Trimming removed 4 bases from V and 2 bases from J, with 12 bases in between. CDR3 DNA sequence: TGCGCCAGCAGCCCACAAGAAGGGGCCTACGAGCAGTACTTC. It yields the protein CASSPQEGAYEQYF.

The rearrangement joins TRBV19 to TRBJ2-2; D not certain. Germline V gene sequence: CDR1 LNHDA, CDR2 SQIVND (reference sequence). Trimming cost V 7 bases and J 3 bases, with 24 bases left between them. The CDR3 is 18 amino acids. CDR3 amino acids: CASTNARELIRYTGELFF. DNA of the CDR3: TGTGCCAGTACCAATGCCCGCGAACTTATAAGGTACACCGGGGAGCTGTTTTTT.

DNA of the CDR3: TGTGCCAGCAGCAAAGGGCCTGAGGGGAGACTCGAGCAGTACTTC. Protein: CASSKGPEGRLEQYF. The rearrangement joins TRBV21-1 to TRBJ2-7. TRBV21-1 is a known pseudogene. CDR3 length: 15 residues.

Comments on this clone: Other DNA sequences in the sample encode the same CDR3. CDR3 nucleotides: TGTGCCTGGAGCCTAGGCGGCGAGCAGTACTTC. Translated, it gives CAWSLGGEQYF. The chain combines TRBV30 with TRBJ2-7; D gene uncertain. The CDR3 covers 11 residues. Germline V CDR1 and CDR2: GTSNPN, SVGIG (reference sequence). The V and J ends lost 3 bases and 6 bases respectively, with 9 bases between them.

Points on this clone: This sample includes further DNA sequences coding for the same CDR3. V gene TRBV2 combines with J gene TRBJ1-6; 8 positions match TRBD1. There are 16 residues in the CDR3. V dropped 6 bases and J dropped 4; count of bases not matched to a gene: 8. CDR1 SNHLY and CDR2 FYNNEI come from the germline V gene. CDR3 region: CASSADRVYYNSPLHF. The CDR3 region has the DNA TGTGCCAGCAGCGCGGACAGGGTTTATTATAATTCACCCCTCCACTTT.

The V and J genes are TRBV5-8 and TRBJ2-7, with D possibly matching TRBD1 (8 bases). The germline V gene encodes CDR1 SGHTS and CDR2 YDEGEE. The CDR3 sequence is 14 residues long. The V end was cut by 6 bases, the J end by 6 bases, with 19 bases between. The CDR3 DNA is TGTGCCAGCAACCCAACAGGGGGGGGTTTCGAGCAGTACTTC. Translating it yields CASNPTGGGFEQYF.

The rearrangement uses TRBV30 and TRBJ2-5; 9 bases agree with TRBD2. V lost 3 bases, J lost 3 bases, and 8 bases stayed unmatched. The CDR3 is 15 amino acids. Looked up from germline, CDR1 is GTSNPN and CDR2 is SVGIG (reference sequence). CDR3 nucleotides: TGTGCCTGGAGCGAGGGACTAGCTAGTAAAGAGACCCAGTACTTC. This encodes CAWSEGLASKETQYF. Full variable domain (rest looked up from reference TRBV30 and TRBJ2-5): SQTIHQWPATLVQPVGSPLSLECTVEGTSNPNLYWYRQAAGRGLQLLFYSVGIGQISSEVPQNLSASRPQDRQFILSSKKLLLSDSGFYLCAWSEGLASKETQYFGPGTRLLVL.

As concerns this clone: This sample includes further DNA sequences coding for the same CDR3. V is TRBV4-1 and J is TRBJ2-7; the D gene is possibly TRBD2 (5 bases). The germline V gene has CDR1 MGHRA and CDR2 YSYEKL. V was shortened by 1 base and J by 2 bases, with 9 bases between the two germline ends. This CDR3 has 14 residues. In nucleotides, the CDR3 is TGCGCCAGCAGCCAAGGGACTGGCCCCTACGAGCAGTACTTC. Its translation: CASSQGTGPYEQYF.

The V and J genes are TRBV4-1 and TRBJ2-7; TRBD1 matches 7 bases. In germline, CDR1 is MGHRA, CDR2 YSYEKL. With 4 bases clipped from V and 4 bases from J, the junction kept 10 bases outside the gene matches. The CDR3 totals 15 residues. The CDR3 DNA reads as TGCGCCAGCAGCCCCAAGGGCGACAGGGCATACGAGCAGTACTTC. Amino acids: CASSPKGDRAYEQYF.